This note documents a single T cell receptor beta chain sequence. As yet, its antigen is unknown. Germline V gene lookup returns CDR1 SGHDT and CDR2 YYEEEE. Germline trimming cut 4 bases from V and 1 base from J; bases unmatched to any gene: 7. This CDR3 has 15 amino acids. TCRdb reprocessed the RT-PCR reads via MiXCR and lists one record per CDR3 protein. Counted here are about 700,000 distinct CDR3 sequences, 11% to 15% occurring once; the ten biggest clones make up 6% to 7%. The sample comes from a study of response to subunit inactivated influenza vaccine. Findings and limits, study-wide: A suggestion made by the authors is that each seasonal influenza vaccination recruits few new T cells.

The input for sequencing was PBMCs from blood, taken 14 to 15 days before vaccination. V is TRBV5-6 and J is TRBJ2-5; 7 bases align to TRBD1. The sequence came from a man aged 45 to 65 who received an inactivated influenza vaccine. CDR3 bases: TGTGCCAGCAGCACGCACCGGGACAGCCAAGAGACCCAGTACTTC. This codes for CASSTHRDSQETQYF.